What follows is one T cell receptor (beta chain) and its context. The data were obtained in a study of blood T cell repertoires in COVID-19. About the research overall: PBMCs, B-cell-depleted T cells, or T cells provided the cDNA or gDNA that made up the material.

TCRdb keeps only in-frame clones here, not all; method: immunoSEQ multiplex PCR. Here the sample spans tens of thousands of clones, roughly 76% being singletons. Germline CDR1 SGHTA, CDR2 FQGNSA. The CDR3 is 15 residues long. Between the trimmed V and J ends, which lost 0 bases and 4 bases, there was a span of 12 bases. V gene TRBV7-2 combines with J gene TRBJ1-2, with D hard to call. Sequencing used peripheral blood. The TCR comes from a woman in her sixties or seventies with acute or convalescent COVID-19. The CDR3 sequence is CASSLAPDKFYGYTF. For the CDR3, the DNA is TGTGCCAGCAGCTTAGCACCCGACAAGTTCTATGGCTACACCTTC.